This T cell receptor beta chain was sequenced in a study of radiotherapy plus CTLA-4 blockade in lung cancer. The CDR3 extends over 15 amino acids. Germline V lookup: CDR1 SGHTS, CDR2 YDEGEE. V lost 4 bases to trimming and J lost 3 bases; unmatched junction nucleotides: 9. A word on this clone: Its antigen is not identified.

Study outcomes and limitations: Reportedly, early blood T cell clone dynamics best predicted response, with interferon-beta. Radiotherapy plus ipilimumab was followed by expansion in blood of tumor-derived TCR clones.

Focal radiation and CTLA-4 blockade (ipilimumab) were tested in chemo-refractory metastatic non-small-cell lung cancer patients. Data came from immunoSEQ multiplex PCR; TCRdb stores just in-frame clones and leaves some out. The sample shows around 59,000 clones, around 68% of them seen only once. The source of this sequence is a human donor with non-small cell lung cancer whose response to radiotherapy plus ipilimumab could not be evaluated. Sequences were derived from peripheral blood, sampled from a patient treated with radiotherapy plus ipilimumab. This rearrangement joins TRBV5-8 to TRBJ1-2, with 7 bases matching TRBD1. CDR3 amino acids: CASSRGQDSYYGYTF. CDR3 bases: TGTGCCAGCAGCAGAGGACAGGATTCCTACTATGGCTACACCTTC.